The clone carrying this T cell receptor beta chain was counted a single time. The data were obtained in a study of blood T cell repertoires in COVID-19. Here immunoSEQ multiplex PCR was the method, and the copy in TCRdb shows in-frame clones only, minus some. The sample has approximately 9,200 clones; approximately 87% are singletons. CDR3 length: 18 amino acids. CDR1 ENHRY and CDR2 SYGVKD come from the germline V gene. V lost 5 bases, J lost 0 bases, and 20 bases lay in between. The TCR was taken from a man between 60 and 70 years old with acute or convalescent COVID-19. Sequencing input: peripheral blood. V and J are TRBV10-3 and TRBJ1-5, with D perhaps TRBD1 (6 bases). Here the CDR3 reads CAISQESDSYYSNQPQHF. CDR3 in DNA: TGTGCCATCAGTCAAGAATCGGACAGCTACTATAGCAATCAGCCCCAGCATTTT.